This TCR beta chain was recovered during a study of liver allograft versus peripheral blood T cells. About the research overall: Within transplanted livers, the T cell receptor repertoires were examined and compared against the repertoires present in the peripheral blood of liver transplant recipients.

Each CDR3 protein is one row after TCRdb ran MiXCR on the reads. The sample records approximately 5,700 distinct CDR3 sequences, about 17% being singletons. The CDR3 extends over 13 amino acids. The V gene lost 0 bases and the J gene lost 6 bases, with 6 bases spanning the gap. CDR1 and CDR2 (germline): KGHSH, LQKENI. Overall study results and limits: Intragraft T cell receptor repertoires of liver allografts were reported to differ from peripheral blood repertoires.

Sample share makes this clonotype medium-sized. Antigen specificity is unknown. This rearrangement joins TRBV18 to TRBJ2-1; D is possibly TRBD2 (6 bases). This receptor was identified in a human patient who had a liver transplant. Some T cells may be transferred from the graft donor. The CDR3 DNA reads TGTGCCAGCTCACCACCTAGCGGCAATGAGCAGTTCTTC. This encodes CASSPPSGNEQFF.